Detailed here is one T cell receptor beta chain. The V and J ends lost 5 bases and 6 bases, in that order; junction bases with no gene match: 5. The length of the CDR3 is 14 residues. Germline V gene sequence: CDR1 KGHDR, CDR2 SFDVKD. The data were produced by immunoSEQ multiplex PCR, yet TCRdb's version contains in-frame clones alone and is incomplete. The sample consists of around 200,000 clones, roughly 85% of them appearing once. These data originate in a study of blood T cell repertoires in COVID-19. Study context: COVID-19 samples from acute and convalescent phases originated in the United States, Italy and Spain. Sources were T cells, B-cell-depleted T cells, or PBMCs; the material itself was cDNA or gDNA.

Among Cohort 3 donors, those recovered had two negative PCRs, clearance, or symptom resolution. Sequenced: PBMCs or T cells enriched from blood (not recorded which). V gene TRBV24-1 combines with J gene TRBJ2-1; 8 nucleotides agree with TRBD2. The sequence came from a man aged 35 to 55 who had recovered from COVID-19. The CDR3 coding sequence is TGTGCCACCAGTGGGAGCGGGAGTATCAATGAGCAGTTCTTC. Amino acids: CATSGSGSINEQFF.